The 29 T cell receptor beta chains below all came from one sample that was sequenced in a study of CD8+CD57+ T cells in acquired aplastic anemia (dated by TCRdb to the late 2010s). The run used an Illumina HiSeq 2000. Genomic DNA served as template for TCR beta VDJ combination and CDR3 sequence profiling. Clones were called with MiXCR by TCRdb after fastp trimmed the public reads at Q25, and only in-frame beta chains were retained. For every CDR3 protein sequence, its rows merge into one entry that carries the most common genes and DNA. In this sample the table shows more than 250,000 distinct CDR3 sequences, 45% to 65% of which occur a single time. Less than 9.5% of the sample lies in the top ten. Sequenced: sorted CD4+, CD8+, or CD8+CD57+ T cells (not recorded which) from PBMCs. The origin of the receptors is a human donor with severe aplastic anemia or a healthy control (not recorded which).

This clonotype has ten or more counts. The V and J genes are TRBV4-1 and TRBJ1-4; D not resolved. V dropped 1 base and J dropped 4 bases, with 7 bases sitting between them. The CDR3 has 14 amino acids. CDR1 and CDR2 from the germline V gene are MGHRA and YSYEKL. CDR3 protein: CASSQGEINEKLFF. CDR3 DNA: TGCGCCAGCAGCCAAGGAGAGATTAATGAAAAACTGTTTTTT.

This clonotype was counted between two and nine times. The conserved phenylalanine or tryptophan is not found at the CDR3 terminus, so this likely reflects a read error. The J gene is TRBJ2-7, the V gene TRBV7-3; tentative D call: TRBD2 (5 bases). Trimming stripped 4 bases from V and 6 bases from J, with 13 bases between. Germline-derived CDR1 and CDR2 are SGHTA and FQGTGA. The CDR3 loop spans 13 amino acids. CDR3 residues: CASSSFAGGEQYY. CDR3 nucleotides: TGTGCCAGCAGCTCCTTCGCGGGCGGCGAGCAGTACTAC.

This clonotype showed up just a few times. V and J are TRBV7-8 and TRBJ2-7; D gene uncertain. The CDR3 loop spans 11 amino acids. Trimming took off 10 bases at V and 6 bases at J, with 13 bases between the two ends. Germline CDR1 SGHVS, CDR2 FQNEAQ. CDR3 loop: CATSPGREQYF. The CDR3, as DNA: TGTGCCACCTCACCAGGTCGCGAGCAGTACTTC.

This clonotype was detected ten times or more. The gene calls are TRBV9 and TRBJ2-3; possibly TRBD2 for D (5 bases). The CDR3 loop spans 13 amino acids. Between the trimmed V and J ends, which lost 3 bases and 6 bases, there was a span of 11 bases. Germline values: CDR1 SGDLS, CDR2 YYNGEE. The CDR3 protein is CASSERGLDTQYF. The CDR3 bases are TGTGCCAGCAGCGAGAGAGGGCTGGATACGCAGTATTTT.

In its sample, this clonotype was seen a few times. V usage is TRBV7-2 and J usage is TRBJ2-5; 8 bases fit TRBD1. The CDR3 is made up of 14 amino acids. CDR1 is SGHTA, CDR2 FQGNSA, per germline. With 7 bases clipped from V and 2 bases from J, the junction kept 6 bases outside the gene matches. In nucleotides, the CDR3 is TGTGCCAGCAAACGGGACAGGTCACAAGAGACCCAGTACTTC. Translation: CASKRDRSQETQYF.

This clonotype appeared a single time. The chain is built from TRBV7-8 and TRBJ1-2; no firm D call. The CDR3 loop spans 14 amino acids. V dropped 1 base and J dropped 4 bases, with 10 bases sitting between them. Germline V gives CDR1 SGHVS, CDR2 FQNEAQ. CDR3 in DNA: TGTGCCAGCAGCTTAGGAGGAGGCGTCTATGGCTACACCTTC. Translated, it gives CASSLGGGVYGYTF.

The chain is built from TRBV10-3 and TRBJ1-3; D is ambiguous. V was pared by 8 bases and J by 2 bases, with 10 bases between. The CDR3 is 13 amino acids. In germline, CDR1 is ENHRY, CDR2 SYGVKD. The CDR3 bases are TGTGCCATCCTGGGAACCCCTGGAAACACCATATATTTT. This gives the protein CAILGTPGNTIYF.

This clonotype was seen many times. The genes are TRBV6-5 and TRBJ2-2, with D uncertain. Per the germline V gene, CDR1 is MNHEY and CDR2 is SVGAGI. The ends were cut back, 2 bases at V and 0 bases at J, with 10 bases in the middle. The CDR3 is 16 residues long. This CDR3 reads CASSYGMAANTGELFF. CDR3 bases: TGTGCCAGCAGTTACGGGATGGCCGCGAACACCGGGGAGCTGTTTTTT.

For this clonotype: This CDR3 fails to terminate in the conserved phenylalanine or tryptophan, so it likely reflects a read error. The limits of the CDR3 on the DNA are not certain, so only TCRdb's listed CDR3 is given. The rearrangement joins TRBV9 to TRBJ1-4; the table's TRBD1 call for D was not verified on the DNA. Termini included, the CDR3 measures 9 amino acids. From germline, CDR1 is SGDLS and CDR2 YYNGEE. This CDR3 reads CASSVGPVG.

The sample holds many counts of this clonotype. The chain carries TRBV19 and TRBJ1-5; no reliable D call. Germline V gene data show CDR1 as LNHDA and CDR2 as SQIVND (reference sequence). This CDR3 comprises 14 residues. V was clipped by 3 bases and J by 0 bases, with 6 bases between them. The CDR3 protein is CASSIGSSNQPQHF. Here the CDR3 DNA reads TGTGCCAGTAGTATCGGGTCTAGCAATCAGCCCCAGCATTTT.

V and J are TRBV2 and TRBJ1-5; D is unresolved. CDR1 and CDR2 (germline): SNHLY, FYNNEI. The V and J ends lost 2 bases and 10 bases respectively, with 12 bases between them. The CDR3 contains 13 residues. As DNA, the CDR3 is TGTGCCAGCAGTGAATCCAGGTTTCAACCCCAGCATTTT. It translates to CASSESRFQPQHF.

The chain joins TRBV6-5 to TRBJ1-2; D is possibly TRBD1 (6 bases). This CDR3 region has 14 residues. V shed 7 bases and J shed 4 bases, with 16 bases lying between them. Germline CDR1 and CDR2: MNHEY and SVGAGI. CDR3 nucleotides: TGTGCCAGCACCTCGGACAGAGTGGGCTATGGCTACACCTTC. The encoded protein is CASTSDRVGYGYTF.

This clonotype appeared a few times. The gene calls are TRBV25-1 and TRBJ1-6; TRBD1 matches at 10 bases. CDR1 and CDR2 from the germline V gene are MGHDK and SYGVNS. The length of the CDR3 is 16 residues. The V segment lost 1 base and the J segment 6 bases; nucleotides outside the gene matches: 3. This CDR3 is CASSESRDRGNSPLHF. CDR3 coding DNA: TGTGCCAGCAGTGAATCCCGGGACAGGGGTAATTCACCCCTCCACTTT.

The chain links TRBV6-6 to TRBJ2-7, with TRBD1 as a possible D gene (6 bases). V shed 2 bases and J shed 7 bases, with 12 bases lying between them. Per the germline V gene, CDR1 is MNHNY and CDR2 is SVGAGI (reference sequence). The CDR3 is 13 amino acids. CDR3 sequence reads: CASSYTRTDEQYF. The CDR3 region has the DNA TGTGCCAGCAGTTACACCCGGACAGATGAGCAGTACTTC.

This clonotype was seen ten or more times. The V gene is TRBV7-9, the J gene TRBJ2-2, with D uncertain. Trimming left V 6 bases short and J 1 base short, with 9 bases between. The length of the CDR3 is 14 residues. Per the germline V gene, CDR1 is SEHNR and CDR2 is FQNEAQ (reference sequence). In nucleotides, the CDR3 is TGTGCCAGCAGGTCCTGGGGGAACACCGGGGAGCTGTTTTTT. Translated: CASRSWGNTGELFF.

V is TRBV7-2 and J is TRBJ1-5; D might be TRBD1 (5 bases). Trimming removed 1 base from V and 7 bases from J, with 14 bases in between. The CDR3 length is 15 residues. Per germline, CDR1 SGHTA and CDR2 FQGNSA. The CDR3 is CASSLEGPGGQPQHF. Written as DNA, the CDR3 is TGTGCCAGCAGCTTAGAGGGGCCGGGTGGACAGCCCCAGCATTTT.

This chain's CDR3 is CASSLRRGNYNEQFF. For the CDR3, the DNA is TGTGCCAGCAGCTTACGGCGGGGAAATTACAATGAGCAGTTCTTC. This rearrangement joins TRBV7-2 to TRBJ2-1, with D perhaps matching TRBD2 (6 bases). The V and J ends lost 2 bases and 4 bases respectively, with 12 bases between them. CDR1 and CDR2 (germline): SGHTA, FQGNSA. CDR3 length: 15 residues.

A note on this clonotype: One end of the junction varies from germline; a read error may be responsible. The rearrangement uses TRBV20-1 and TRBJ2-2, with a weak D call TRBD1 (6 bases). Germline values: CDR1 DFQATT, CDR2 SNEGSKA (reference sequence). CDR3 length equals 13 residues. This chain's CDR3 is CSAYRAVTGELFF. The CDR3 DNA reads TGCAGTGCTTACAGGGCCGTCACCGGGGAGCTGTTCTTT.

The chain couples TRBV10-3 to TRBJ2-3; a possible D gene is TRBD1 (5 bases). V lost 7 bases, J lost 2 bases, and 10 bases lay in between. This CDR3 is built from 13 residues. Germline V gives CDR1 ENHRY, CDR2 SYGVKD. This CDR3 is CAITRGSTDTQYF. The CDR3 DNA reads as TGTGCCATCACAAGGGGTTCCACAGATACGCAGTATTTT.

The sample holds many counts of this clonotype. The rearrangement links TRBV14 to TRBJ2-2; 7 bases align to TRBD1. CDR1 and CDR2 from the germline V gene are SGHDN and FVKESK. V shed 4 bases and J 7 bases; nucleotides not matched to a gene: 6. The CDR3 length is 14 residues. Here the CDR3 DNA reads TGTGCCAGCAGCCCGACAGGGCTAATCGGGGAGCTGTTTTTT. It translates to CASSPTGLIGELFF. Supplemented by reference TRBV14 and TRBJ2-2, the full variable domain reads EAGVTQFPSHSVIEKGQTVTLRCDPISGHDNLYWYRRVMGKEIKFLLHFVKESKQDESGMPNNRFLAERTGGTYSTLKVQPAELEDSGVYFCASSPTGLIGELFFGEGSRLTVL.

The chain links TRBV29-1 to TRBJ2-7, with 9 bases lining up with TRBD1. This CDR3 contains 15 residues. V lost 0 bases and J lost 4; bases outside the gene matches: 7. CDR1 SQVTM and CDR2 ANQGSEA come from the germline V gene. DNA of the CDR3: TGCAGCGTTGAAGATCCCGGGACAGGGAATTACGAGCAGTACTTC. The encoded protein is CSVEDPGTGNYEQYF.

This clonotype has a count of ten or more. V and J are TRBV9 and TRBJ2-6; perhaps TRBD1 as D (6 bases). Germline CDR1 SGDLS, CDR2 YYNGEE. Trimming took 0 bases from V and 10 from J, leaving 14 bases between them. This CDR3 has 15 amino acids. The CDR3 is CASSVGGGKGNVLTF. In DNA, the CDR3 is TGTGCCAGCAGCGTAGGAGGGGGTAAGGGAAACGTCCTGACTTTC.

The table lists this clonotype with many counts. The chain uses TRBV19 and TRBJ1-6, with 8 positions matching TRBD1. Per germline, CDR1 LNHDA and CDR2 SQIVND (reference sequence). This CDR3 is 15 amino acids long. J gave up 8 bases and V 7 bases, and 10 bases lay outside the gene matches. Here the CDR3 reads CASKQSDRAHSPLHF. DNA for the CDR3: TGTGCCAGTAAACAGTCGGACAGGGCGCATTCACCCCTCCACTTT.

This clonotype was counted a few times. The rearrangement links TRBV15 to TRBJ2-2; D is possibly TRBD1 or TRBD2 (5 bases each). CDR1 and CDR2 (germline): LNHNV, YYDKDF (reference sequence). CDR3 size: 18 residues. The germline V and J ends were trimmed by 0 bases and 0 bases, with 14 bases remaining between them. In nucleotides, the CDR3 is TGTGCCACCAGCAGAGAACCGAGGGGCGCCACGAACACCGGGGAGCTGTTTTTT. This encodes CATSREPRGATNTGELFF.

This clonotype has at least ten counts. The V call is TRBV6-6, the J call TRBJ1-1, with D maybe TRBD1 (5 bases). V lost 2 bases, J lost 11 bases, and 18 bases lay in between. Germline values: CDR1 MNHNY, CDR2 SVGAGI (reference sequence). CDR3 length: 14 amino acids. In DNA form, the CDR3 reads TGTGCCAGCAGTTACGACGCCGCGGGGGTGGACGCTTTCTTT. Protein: CASSYDAAGVDAFF.

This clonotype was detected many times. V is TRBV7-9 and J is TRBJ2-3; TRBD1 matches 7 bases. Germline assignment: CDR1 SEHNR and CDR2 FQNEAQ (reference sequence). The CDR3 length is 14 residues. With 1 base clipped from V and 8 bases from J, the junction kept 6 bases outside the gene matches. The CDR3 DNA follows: TGTGCCAGCAGCTTAGACCGACAGGGTGGTACGCAGTATTTT. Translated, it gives CASSLDRQGGTQYF.

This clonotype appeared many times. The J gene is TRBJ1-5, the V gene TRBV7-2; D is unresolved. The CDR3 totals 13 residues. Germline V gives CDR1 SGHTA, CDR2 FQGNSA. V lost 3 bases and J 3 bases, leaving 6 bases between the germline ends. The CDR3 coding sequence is TGTGCCAGCAGCTTGATCGACAATCAGCCCCAGCATTTT. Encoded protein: CASSLIDNQPQHF.

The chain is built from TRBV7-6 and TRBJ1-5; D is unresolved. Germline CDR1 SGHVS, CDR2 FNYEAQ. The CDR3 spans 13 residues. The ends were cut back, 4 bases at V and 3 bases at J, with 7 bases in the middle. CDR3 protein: CASSSGYNQPQHF. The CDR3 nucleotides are TGTGCCAGCAGCTCGGGTTACAATCAGCCCCAGCATTTT. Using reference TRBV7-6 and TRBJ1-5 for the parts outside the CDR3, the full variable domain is GAGVSQSPRYKVTKRGQDVALRCDPISGHVSLYWYRQALGQGPEFLTYFNYEAQQDKSGLPNDRFSAERPEGSISTLTIQRTEQRDSAMYRCASSSGYNQPQHFGDGTRLSIL.

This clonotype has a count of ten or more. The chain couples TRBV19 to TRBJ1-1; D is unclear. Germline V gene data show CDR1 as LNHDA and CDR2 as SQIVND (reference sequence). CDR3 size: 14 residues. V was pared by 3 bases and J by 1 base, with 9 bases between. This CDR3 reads CASSMVGANTEAFF. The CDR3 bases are TGTGCCAGTAGTATGGTGGGAGCGAACACTGAAGCTTTCTTT.